These 32 T cell receptor beta chains were sequenced from one sample in a study of cytomegalovirus exposure and HLA in healthy donors (dated by TCRdb to about 2017). The method behind the library was the immunoSEQ multiplex PCR assay. A mixture of 60 forward primers for TCR Vbeta segments and 13 reverse primers for TCR Jbeta segments was used in the multiplex PCR. TCRdb obtained this table from immuneACCESS and retained in-frame rearrangements with V and J assigned. These tables miss some clones; where compared with another copy, unresolved V genes account for less than half of the shortfall, and the remainder is unexplained. The sample yields about 150,000 clones; roughly 70% were counted once. 2.1% of the sample is taken by the ten largest. Material: PBMCs. All receptors come from a man younger than 45 in good health and CMV-seronegative.

The chain uses TRBV5-1 and TRBJ2-2; 10 bases line up with TRBD2. Looked up from germline, CDR1 is SGHRS and CDR2 is YFSETQ. The CDR3 contains 15 residues. The trim removed 4 bases at V and 3 bases at J, leaving 3 bases unmatched. The CDR3 region is CASSLAGADTGELFF. The CDR3 nucleotides read TGCGCCAGCAGCCTAGCGGGGGCGGACACCGGGGAGCTGTTTTTT.

The V call is TRBV2, the J call TRBJ1-5; TRBD1 might be the D (6 bases). Germline V CDR1 and CDR2: SNHLY, FYNNEI. V lost 6 bases and J 12 bases, leaving 18 bases between the germline ends. CDR3 length: 13 residues. CDR3: CASSGGGGDRQHF. The CDR3 bases are TGTGCCAGCAGCGGAGGGGGGGGCGACCGCCAGCATTTT.

Only one count was recorded for this clone. This rearrangement joins TRBV27 to TRBJ2-1, with D hard to call. V was clipped by 5 bases and J by 7 bases, with 12 bases between them. CDR1 and CDR2 from the germline V gene are MNHEY and SMNVEV (reference sequence). This CDR3 is 13 amino acids long. The DNA of the CDR3 is TGTGCCAGCAGTCTTGAGCTAAGAAATGAGCAGTTCTTC. This codes for CASSLELRNEQFF.

This clone is a singleton in its sample. The chain couples TRBV5-1 to TRBJ1-1; the match to TRBD1 covers 9 bases. The V and J ends lost 3 bases and 5 bases, in that order; junction bases with no gene match: 11. CDR1 SGHRS and CDR2 YFSETQ come from the germline V gene. The CDR3 has 16 amino acids. CDR3: CASSWGQGGIGTEAFF. The CDR3 nucleotides read TGCGCCAGCAGCTGGGGACAGGGAGGTATAGGGACTGAAGCTTTCTTT.

The rearrangement links TRBV5-1 to TRBJ2-5; no definite D call. Germline V gene data show CDR1 as SGHRS and CDR2 as YFSETQ. Deletions cut 5 bases from V and 0 bases from J, with 8 bases between. The CDR3 runs to 13 residues. CDR3 nucleotides: TGCGCCAGCAGGTTAGAGTACCAAGAGACCCAGTACTTC. Protein sequence: CASRLEYQETQYF.

This clone was found a few times. V gene TRBV4-3 combines with J gene TRBJ2-2; 8 bases are shared with TRBD1. The length of the CDR3 is 16 residues. V dropped 0 bases and J dropped 7; count of bases not matched to a gene: 7. The V gene's germline CDR1 is LGHNA and CDR2 YSLEER. The CDR3 loop is CASSQDRQGASGELFF. For the CDR3, the DNA is TGCGCCAGCAGCCAAGATAGGCAGGGGGCTAGCGGGGAGCTGTTTTTT.

The chain combines TRBV7-2 with TRBJ1-2; D may be TRBD1 (5 bases). The CDR3 spans 15 residues. The germline V and J ends were trimmed by 1 base and 0 bases, with 9 bases remaining between them. Germline loops: CDR1 SGHTA, CDR2 FQGNSA. The CDR3 coding sequence is TGTGCCAGCAGCTTAGACGGGGGAGCTAACTATGGCTACACCTTC. Its translation: CASSLDGGANYGYTF.

The chain links TRBV5-6 to TRBJ2-7; possibly TRBD1 for D (6 bases). Trimming left V 0 bases short and J 6 bases short, with 7 bases between. Germline V gene data show CDR1 as SGHDT and CDR2 as YYEEEE. The CDR3 is 12 residues long. CDR3 nucleotide sequence: TGTGCCAGCAGCTTGGTCAGGGGCGAGCAGTACTTC. Amino acids: CASSLVRGEQYF.

V gene TRBV28 combines with J gene TRBJ2-2; 10 nucleotides align to TRBD2. CDR1 MDHEN and CDR2 SYDVKM come from the germline V gene. The CDR3 is 16 residues long. V lost 1 base to trimming and J lost 5 bases; unmatched junction nucleotides: 4. DNA for the CDR3: TGTGCCAGCAGTTTATACGCACTAGCGGGGACCGGGGAGCTGTTTTTT. This gives the protein CASSLYALAGTGELFF.

The genes are TRBV27 and TRBJ2-1; D remains unclear. Trimming took off 6 bases at V and 9 bases at J, with 9 bases between the two ends. This CDR3 is 11 amino acids long. Germline V gene data show CDR1 as MNHEY and CDR2 as SMNVEV (reference sequence). The CDR3 region is CASRTSGEQFF. The CDR3 nucleotides read TGTGCCAGCAGGACCTCGGGTGAGCAGTTCTTC.

This chain connects TRBV4-2 to TRBJ1-5; 9 bases are shared with TRBD1. The CDR3 extends over 18 amino acids. Germline loops: CDR1 LGHNA, CDR2 YNFKEQ. The J segment lost 2 bases and the V segment lost 0 bases, leaving 8 bases of the junction unmatched. The CDR3 protein is CASSQDGTGLTGNQPQHF. DNA of the CDR3: TGTGCCAGCAGCCAAGATGGGACAGGGTTGACGGGCAATCAGCCCCAGCATTTT.

This rearrangement joins TRBV4-2 to TRBJ1-5; D not certain. The germline gives CDR1 LGHNA, CDR2 YNFKEQ. The CDR3 is 15 residues long. Trimming shortened V by 0 bases and J by 9 bases, and 15 bases separated the two germline ends. The CDR3 region has the DNA TGTGCCAGCAGCCAAGAAACATCCACGTGGGCGCCCCAGCATTTT. Encoded protein: CASSQETSTWAPQHF.

This clone was observed a few times. Relative to the germline gene, one junction end is altered; a read error may explain this. V and J are TRBV18 and TRBJ2-7; possibly TRBD2 for D (5 bases). CDR3 length: 15 residues. Looked up from germline, CDR1 is KGHSH and CDR2 is LQKENI. The CDR3 reads CASSSRAQDSNEQYF. The CDR3 DNA reads as TGTGCCAGCTCATCCCGGGCCCAGGACTCCAACGAGCAGTACTTC.

The rearrangement uses TRBV27 and TRBJ2-5; tentative D call: TRBD2 (5 bases). Trimming left V 3 bases short and J 7 bases short, with 15 bases between. The germline V gene has CDR1 MNHEY and CDR2 SMNVEV (reference sequence). The CDR3 has 14 amino acids. The CDR3 DNA follows: TGTGCCAGCAGTTTTAGCGCTGCCACGGGGACCCAGTACTTC. Its protein is CASSFSAATGTQYF.

This sequence joins TRBV5-4 and TRBJ2-5; 7 positions agree with TRBD1. V trimming: 9 bases; J trimming: 1 base; junction bases outside the gene matches: 3. Germline values: CDR1 SGHNT, CDR2 YYREEE (reference sequence). The CDR3 has 12 amino acids. The CDR3 DNA is TGTGCCACCCGACAGGGCCAAGAGACCCAGTACTTC. It codes for CATRQGQETQYF.

The chain links TRBV5-1 to TRBJ2-1; 7 bases are a match to TRBD1. Germline CDR1 SGHRS, CDR2 YFSETQ. The V and J ends lost 4 bases and 5 bases, in that order; junction bases with no gene match: 6. The CDR3 contains 14 residues. The CDR3 coding sequence is TGCGCCAGCAGCCCAGGGACAGTAAACAATGAGCAGTTCTTC. Translating gives CASSPGTVNNEQFF.

The gene calls are TRBV19 and TRBJ2-7; D is perhaps TRBD1 (6 bases). This CDR3 has 14 residues. Per germline, CDR1 LNHDA and CDR2 SQIVND (reference sequence). V lost 7 bases and J 0 bases, leaving 13 bases between the germline ends. CDR3 coding DNA: TGTGCCAGTACCAACAGGGTTAGCTCCTACGAGCAGTACTTC. This codes for CASTNRVSSYEQYF.

This chain joins TRBV4-2 and TRBJ1-2; TRBD1 matches at 8 bases. V was clipped by 0 bases and J by 6 bases; unmatched bases: 12. Germline V gives CDR1 LGHNA, CDR2 YNFKEQ. This CDR3 contains 17 residues. In DNA form, the CDR3 reads TGTGCCAGCAGCCAAGAAGGATCCGCGACAGGGGTTGATGGCTACACCTTC. Translating gives CASSQEGSATGVDGYTF.

The chain links TRBV2 to TRBJ1-5; D is possibly TRBD1 (5 bases). The CDR3 spans 14 residues. Germline V gene sequence: CDR1 SNHLY, CDR2 FYNNEI. Between the trimmed V and J ends, which lost 8 bases and 0 bases, there was a span of 11 bases. In nucleotides, the CDR3 is TGTGCCAGCCGCAGGGAAAATAGCAATCAGCCCCAGCATTTT. This translates into CASRRENSNQPQHF.

For the CDR3, the DNA is TGTGCCAGCAGCCCCAGACTAGCAAATGAGCAGTTCTTC. It codes for CASSPRLANEQFF. The gene calls are TRBV9 and TRBJ2-1; TRBD2 matches at 7 bases. Per the germline V gene, CDR1 is SGDLS and CDR2 is YYNGEE. With V trimmed by 4 bases and J by 7 bases, 5 bases remained unmatched. The CDR3 is 13 amino acids. The full variable domain, rest sourced from reference TRBV9 and TRBJ2-1, is DSGVTQTPKHLITATGQRVTLRCSPRSGDLSVYWYQQSLDQGLQFLIQYYNGEERAKGNILERFSAQQFPDLHSELNLSSLELGDSALYFCASSPRLANEQFFGPGTRLTVL.

The DNA for the CDR3 is TGTGCCAGCAGCTTAGATCGGGAGACACTCGATGAAAAACTGTTTTTT. Translating gives CASSLDRETLDEKLFF. The rearrangement uses TRBV11-3 and TRBJ1-4; D gene ambiguous. V was trimmed by 0 bases and J by 6 bases, leaving 14 bases between them. The germline gives CDR1 SGHNT, CDR2 YENEEA. The CDR3 is 16 amino acids.

This clone was found a few times. CDR3 sequence: CASSSKNRAEQYF. Written as DNA, the CDR3 is TGTGCCAGCAGCTCCAAAAACAGGGCCGAGCAGTACTTC. The J gene is TRBJ2-7, the V gene TRBV7-6; the D gene is possibly TRBD1 (6 bases). Germline loops: CDR1 SGHVS, CDR2 FNYEAQ. The CDR3 extends over 13 amino acids. The V gene lost 4 bases and the J gene lost 6 bases, with 13 bases spanning the gap.

This CDR3 is CSVTLRAGGTNTGELFF. The CDR3 nucleotides are TGCAGCGTGACGCTACGGGCAGGGGGCACGAACACCGGGGAGCTGTTTTTT. This chain joins TRBV29-1 and TRBJ2-2; 8 bases match TRBD1. Per germline, CDR1 SQVTM and CDR2 ANQGSEA. CDR3 length: 17 amino acids. V lost 6 bases to trimming and J lost 0 bases; unmatched junction nucleotides: 12.

This clone appeared once. V usage is TRBV5-1 and J usage is TRBJ1-1; D unclear. V was shortened by 0 bases and J by 1 base, with 7 bases between the two germline ends. Germline CDR1 is SGHRS and CDR2 is YFSETQ. This CDR3 has 14 residues. The CDR3 protein is CASSLERENTEAFF. The CDR3 region has the DNA TGCGCCAGCAGCTTGGAACGGGAGAACACTGAAGCTTTCTTT.

Regarding this clone: Its ends do not fully match the called genes, so a read error is possible. This sequence joins TRBV6-5 and TRBJ1-2, with D maybe TRBD1 (6 bases). This CDR3 is built from 13 residues. Germline V gene sequence: CDR1 MNHEY, CDR2 SVGAGI. CDR3 in amino acids: CASSLGQNYGYPF. The CDR3 DNA follows: TGTGCCAGCAGTCTGGGACAAAACTATGGCTACCCCTTC.

The chain combines TRBV25-1 with TRBJ1-2, with no clear D. Germline V gene lookup returns CDR1 MGHDK and CDR2 SYGVNS. Trimming left V 1 base short and J 3 bases short, with 12 bases between. The CDR3 is made up of 15 amino acids. The CDR3 DNA sequence: TGTGCCAGCAGTGAATCCGGCCTAGCGGACTATGGCTACACCTTC. This gives the protein CASSESGLADYGYTF.

This clone was counted between two and nine times. The rearrangement links TRBV11-3 to TRBJ2-5; D gene uncertain. The CDR3 is 15 residues long. V was trimmed by 2 bases and J by 1 base, leaving 11 bases between them. Germline CDR1 and CDR2: SGHNT and YENEEA. CDR3 loop: CASSLSPEPQETQYF. CDR3 nucleotides: TGTGCCAGCAGCTTAAGTCCGGAGCCCCAAGAGACCCAGTACTTC.

This clone was observed once. The rearrangement joins TRBV5-1 to TRBJ2-4; perhaps TRBD2 as D (7 bases). CDR1 and CDR2 from the germline V gene are SGHRS and YFSETQ. V lost 0 bases and J 8 bases, leaving 15 bases between the germline ends. The CDR3 has 15 amino acids. This CDR3 reads CASSLGRGAEHIQYF. As DNA, the CDR3 is TGCGCCAGCAGCTTGGGTCGGGGGGCAGAGCACATTCAGTACTTC.

V and J are TRBV2 and TRBJ1-3; 8 bases fit TRBD1. The CDR3 is made up of 16 amino acids. Germline-derived CDR1 and CDR2 are SNHLY and FYNNEI. V shed 11 bases, J shed 0 bases, and the junction held 12 bases outside the gene matches. CDR3 residues: CAGSRDRTSSGNTIYF. DNA of the CDR3: TGTGCCGGGTCCCGGGACAGGACCAGCTCTGGAAACACCATATATTTT.

The chain joins TRBV5-6 to TRBJ1-3; D is perhaps TRBD1 (6 bases). The V gene's germline CDR1 is SGHDT and CDR2 YYEEEE. V was trimmed by 4 bases and J by 0 bases, leaving 11 bases between them. CDR3 size: 15 residues. Here the CDR3 DNA reads TGTGCCAGCAGCCGTACAGGGTACTCTGGAAACACCATATATTTT. It specifies CASSRTGYSGNTIYF. The full variable domain, in which reference TRBV5-6 and TRBJ1-3 provide the parts outside the CDR3, is DAGVTQSPTHLIKTRGQQVTLRCSPKSGHDTVSWYQQALGQGPQFIFQYYEEEERQRGNFPDRFSGHQFPNYSSELNVNALLLGDSALYLCASSRTGYSGNTIYFGEGSWLTVV.

This chain joins TRBV27 and TRBJ2-7; TRBD1 matches 9 bases. CDR1 MNHEY and CDR2 SMNVEV come from the germline V gene (reference sequence). Trimming took 0 bases from V and 12 from J; bases not matched to a gene: 15. This CDR3 region has 16 residues. In nucleotides, the CDR3 is TGTGCCAGCAGTTTATCGGTTCCCGGGACAGGGCCTTTTAGGTACTTC. Protein sequence: CASSLSVPGTGPFRYF.

The V gene is TRBV9, the J gene TRBJ2-5; TRBD1 might be the D (5 bases). From germline, CDR1 is SGDLS and CDR2 YYNGEE. This CDR3 is built from 17 residues. V was pared by 4 bases and J by 2 bases, with 21 bases between. CDR3 sequence: CASSSQGWSRGQETQYF. In DNA form, the CDR3 reads TGTGCCAGCAGCTCCCAAGGGTGGTCAAGGGGACAAGAGACCCAGTACTTC.